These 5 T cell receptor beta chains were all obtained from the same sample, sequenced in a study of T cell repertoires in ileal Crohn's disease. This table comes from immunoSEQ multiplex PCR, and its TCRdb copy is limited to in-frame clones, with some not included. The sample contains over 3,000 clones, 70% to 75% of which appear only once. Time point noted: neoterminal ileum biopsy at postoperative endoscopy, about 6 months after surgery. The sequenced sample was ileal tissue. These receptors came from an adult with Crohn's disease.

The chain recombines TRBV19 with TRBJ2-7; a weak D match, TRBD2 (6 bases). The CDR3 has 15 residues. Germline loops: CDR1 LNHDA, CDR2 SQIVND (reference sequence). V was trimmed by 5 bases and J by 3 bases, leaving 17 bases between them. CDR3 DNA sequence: TGTGCCAGTAGTTTCGATGGACTATCGGGCTACGAGCAGTACTTC. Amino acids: CASSFDGLSGYEQYF.

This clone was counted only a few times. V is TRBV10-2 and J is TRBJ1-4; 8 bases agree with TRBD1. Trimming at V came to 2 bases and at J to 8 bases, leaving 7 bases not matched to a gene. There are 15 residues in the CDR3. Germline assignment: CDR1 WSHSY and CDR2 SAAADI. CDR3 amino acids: CASSEAQGAVEKLFF. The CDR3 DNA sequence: TGCGCCAGCAGTGAGGCTCAGGGGGCGGTGGAAAAACTGTTTTTT.

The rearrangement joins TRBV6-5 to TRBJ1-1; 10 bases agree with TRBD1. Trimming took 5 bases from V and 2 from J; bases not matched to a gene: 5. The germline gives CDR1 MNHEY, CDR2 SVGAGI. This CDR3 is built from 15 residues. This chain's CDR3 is CASSQDRGLNTEAFF. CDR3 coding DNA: TGTGCCAGCAGTCAAGACAGGGGGCTTAACACTGAAGCTTTCTTT.

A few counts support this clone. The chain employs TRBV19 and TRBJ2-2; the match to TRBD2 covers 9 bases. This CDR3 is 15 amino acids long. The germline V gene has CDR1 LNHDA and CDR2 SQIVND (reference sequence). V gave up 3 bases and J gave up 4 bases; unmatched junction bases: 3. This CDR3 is CASSISGSLTGELFF. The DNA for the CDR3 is TGTGCCAGTAGTATTAGCGGGAGCCTCACCGGGGAGCTGTTTTTT.

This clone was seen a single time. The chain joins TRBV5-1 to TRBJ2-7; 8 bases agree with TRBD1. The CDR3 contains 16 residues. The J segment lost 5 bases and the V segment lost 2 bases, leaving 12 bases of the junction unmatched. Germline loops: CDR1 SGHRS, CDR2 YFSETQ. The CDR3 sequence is CASSFVGQGPVHEQYF. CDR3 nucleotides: TGCGCCAGCAGCTTCGTTGGACAGGGTCCTGTCCACGAGCAGTACTTC.